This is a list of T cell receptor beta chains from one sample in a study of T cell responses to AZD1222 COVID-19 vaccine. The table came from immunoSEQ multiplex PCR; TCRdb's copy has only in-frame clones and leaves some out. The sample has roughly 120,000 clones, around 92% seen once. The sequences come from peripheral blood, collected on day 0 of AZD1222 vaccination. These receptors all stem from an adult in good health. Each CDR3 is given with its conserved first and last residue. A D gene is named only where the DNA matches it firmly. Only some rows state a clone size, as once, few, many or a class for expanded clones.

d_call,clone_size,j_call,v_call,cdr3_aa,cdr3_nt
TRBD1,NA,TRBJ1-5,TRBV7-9,CASVGTGNQPQHF,TGTGCCAGCGTAGGGACAGGGAACCAGCCCCAGCATTTT
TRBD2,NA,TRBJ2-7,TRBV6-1,CASSERTSGGQVREQYF,TGTGCCAGCAGTGAGCGGACTAGCGGGGGCCAGGTGCGTGAGCAGTACTTC
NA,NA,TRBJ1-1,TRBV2,CASSTGEGTEAFF,TGTGCCAGCAGTACTGGAGAAGGGACTGAAGCTTTCTTT
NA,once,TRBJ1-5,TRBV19,CASTQGGSRRRLPNNQPQHF,TGTGCCAGTACCCAAGGGGGATCCCGTAGGAGGCTTCCTAACAATCAGCCCCAGCATTTT
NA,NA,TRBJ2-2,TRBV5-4,CASSLDSWGIQGTGELFF,TGTGCCAGCAGCTTGGACTCTTGGGGGATTCAAGGGACCGGGGAGCTGTTTTTT
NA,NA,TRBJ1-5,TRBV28,CASSQTVSNQPQHF,TGTGCCAGCAGTCAAACAGTTAGCAATCAGCCCCAGCATTTT
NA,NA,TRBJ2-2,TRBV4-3,CASSQDTEDWTFTGELFF,TGCGCCAGCAGCCAAGATACCGAGGACTGGACCTTCACCGGGGAGCTGTTTTTT
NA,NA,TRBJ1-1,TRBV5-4,CASSQALGMNTEAFF,TGTGCCAGCAGCCAGGCGCTAGGAATGAACACTGAAGCTTTCTTT
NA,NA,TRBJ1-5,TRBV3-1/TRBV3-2,CASSQGYQPQHF,TGTGCCAGCAGCCAAGGCTACCAGCCCCAGCATTTT
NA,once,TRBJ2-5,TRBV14,CASSQGSEETQYF,TGTGCCAGCAGCCAAGGGTCGGAAGAGACCCAGTACTTC
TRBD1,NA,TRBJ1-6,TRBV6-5,CASTRDREPERPLHF,TGTGCCAGCACCAGGGACAGGGAGCCTGAAAGGCCCCTCCACTTT
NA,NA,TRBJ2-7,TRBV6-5,CASSTVRMSSYEQYF,TGTGCCAGCAGTACCGTGAGGATGAGCTCCTACGAGCAGTACTTC
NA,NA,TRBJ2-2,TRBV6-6,CASRALSRRGELFF,TGTGCCAGCAGGGCCCTCTCGAGACGAGGGGAGCTGTTTTTT
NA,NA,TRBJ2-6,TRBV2,CATWAGGAVGANVLTF,TGTGCCACCTGGGCCGGGGGCGCGGTTGGGGCCAACGTCCTGACTTTC
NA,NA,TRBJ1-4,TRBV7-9,CASSLGVGNEKLFF,TGTGCCAGCAGCTTGGGGGTCGGTAATGAAAAACTGTTTTTT
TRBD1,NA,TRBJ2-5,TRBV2,CASSGEAGQGNQETQYF,TGTGCCAGCAGTGGCGAAGCGGGACAGGGCAACCAAGAGACCCAGTACTTC
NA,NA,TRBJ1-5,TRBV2,CASSGLTLANQPQHF,TGTGCCAGCAGTGGACTTACCCTCGCTAATCAGCCCCAGCATTTT
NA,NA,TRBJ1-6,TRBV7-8,CASSLGTADSSYNSPLHF,TGTGCCAGCAGCTTAGGGACTGCGGATAGCTCCTATAATTCACCCCTCCACTTT
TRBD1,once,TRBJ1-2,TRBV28,CASSWGQVPYGYTF,TGTGCCAGCAGTTGGGGACAGGTGCCGTATGGCTACACCTTC
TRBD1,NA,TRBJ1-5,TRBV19,CASKDRDYNQPQHF,TGTGCCAGCAAGGACAGGGATTATAATCAGCCCCAGCATTTT
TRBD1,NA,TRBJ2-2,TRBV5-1,CASSLTGTGSSGELFF,TGCGCCAGCAGCTTGACCGGGACAGGGAGTTCCGGGGAGCTGTTTTTT
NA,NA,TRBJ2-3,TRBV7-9,CASLGDSTDTQYF,TGTGCCAGCTTAGGGGACAGCACAGATACGCAGTATTTT
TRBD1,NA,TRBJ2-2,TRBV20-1,CSASAPGQGRTGELFF,TGCAGTGCTAGTGCTCCGGGACAGGGTCGGACCGGGGAGCTGTTTTTT
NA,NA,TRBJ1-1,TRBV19,CASSMNTEAFF,TGTGCCAGTAGTATGAACACTGAAGCTTTCTTT
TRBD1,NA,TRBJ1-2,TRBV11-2,CASSWTGPRDYGYTF,TGTGCCAGCAGCTGGACAGGACCGAGGGACTATGGCTACACCTTC
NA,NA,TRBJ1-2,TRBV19,CASSIDRRGNYGYTF,TGTGCCAGTAGTATAGATCGGCGGGGGAATTATGGCTACACCTTC
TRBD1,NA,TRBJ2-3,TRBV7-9,CASSPGNRGLVADTQYF,TGTGCCAGCAGCCCAGGGAACAGGGGGCTAGTTGCAGATACGCAGTATTTT
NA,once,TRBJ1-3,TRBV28,CASSLRVWASGNTIYF,TGTGCCAGCAGTTTAAGGGTTTGGGCTTCGGGAAACACCATATATTTT
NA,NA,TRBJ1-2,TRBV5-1,CASSLSTGPVAGGYTF,TGCGCCAGCAGCTTGTCAACAGGCCCAGTGGCAGGCGGCTACACCTTC